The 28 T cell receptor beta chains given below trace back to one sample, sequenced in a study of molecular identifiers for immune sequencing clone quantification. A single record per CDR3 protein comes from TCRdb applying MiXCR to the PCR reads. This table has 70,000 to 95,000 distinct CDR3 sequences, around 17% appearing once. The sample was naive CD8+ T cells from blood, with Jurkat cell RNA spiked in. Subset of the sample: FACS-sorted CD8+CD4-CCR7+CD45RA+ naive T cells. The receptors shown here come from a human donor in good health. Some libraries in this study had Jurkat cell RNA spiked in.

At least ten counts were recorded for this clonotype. The CDR3: CASSPWMDQPQHF. The CDR3 nucleotides are TGTGCCAGTAGTCCCTGGATGGATCAGCCCCAGCATTTT. The chain uses TRBV19 and TRBJ1-5; unclear D gene. The germline V and J ends were trimmed by 5 bases and 5 bases, with 10 bases remaining between them. Germline V CDR1 and CDR2: LNHDA, SQIVND (reference sequence). This CDR3 has 13 residues.

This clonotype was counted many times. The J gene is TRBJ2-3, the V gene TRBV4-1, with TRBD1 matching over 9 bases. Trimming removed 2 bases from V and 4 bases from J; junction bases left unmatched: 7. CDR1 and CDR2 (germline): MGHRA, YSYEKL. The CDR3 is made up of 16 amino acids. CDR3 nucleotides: TGCGCCAGCAGCCAAAGACAGGGGGTTATAGCAGATACGCAGTATTTT. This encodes CASSQRQGVIADTQYF.

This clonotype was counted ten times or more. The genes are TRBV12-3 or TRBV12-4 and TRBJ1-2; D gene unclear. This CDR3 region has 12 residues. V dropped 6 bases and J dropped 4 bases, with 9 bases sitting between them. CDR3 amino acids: CASSPPSYGYTF. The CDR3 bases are TGTGCCAGCAGCCCCCCCTCCTATGGCTACACCTTC.

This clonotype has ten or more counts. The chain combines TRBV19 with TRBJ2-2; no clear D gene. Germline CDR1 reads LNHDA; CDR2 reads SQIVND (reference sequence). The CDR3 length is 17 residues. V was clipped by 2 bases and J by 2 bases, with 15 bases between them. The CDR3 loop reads CASSIFVGRRNTGELFF. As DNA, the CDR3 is TGTGCCAGTAGTATATTCGTGGGCAGGAGAAACACCGGGGAGCTGTTTTTT.

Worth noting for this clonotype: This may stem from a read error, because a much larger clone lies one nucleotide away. The CDR3 nucleotides read TGCAGTGCTAGATCCCTGACGGACAATGAGCGGTTCTTC. It codes for CSARSLTDNERFF. V usage is TRBV20-1 and J usage is TRBJ2-1; maybe TRBD1 (5 bases). This CDR3 is built from 13 residues. In germline, CDR1 is DFQATT, CDR2 SNEGSKA (reference sequence).

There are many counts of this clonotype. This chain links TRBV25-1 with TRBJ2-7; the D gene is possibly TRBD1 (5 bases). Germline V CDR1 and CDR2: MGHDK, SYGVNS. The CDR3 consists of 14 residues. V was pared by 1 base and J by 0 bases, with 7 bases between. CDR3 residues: CASSELQDSYEQYF. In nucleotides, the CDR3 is TGTGCCAGCAGTGAATTACAGGACTCCTACGAGCAGTACTTC.

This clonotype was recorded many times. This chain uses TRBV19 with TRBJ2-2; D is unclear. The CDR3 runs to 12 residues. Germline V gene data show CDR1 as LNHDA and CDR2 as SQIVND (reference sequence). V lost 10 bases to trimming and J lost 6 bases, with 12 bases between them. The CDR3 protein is CAIEAYPGELFF. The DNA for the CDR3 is TGTGCCATCGAAGCATATCCCGGGGAGCTGTTTTTT.

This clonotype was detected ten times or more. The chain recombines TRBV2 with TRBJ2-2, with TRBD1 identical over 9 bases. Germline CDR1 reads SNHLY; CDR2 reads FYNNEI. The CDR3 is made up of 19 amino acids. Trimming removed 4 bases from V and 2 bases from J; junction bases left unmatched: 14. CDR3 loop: CASSVHRDRENLNTGELFF. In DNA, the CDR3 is TGTGCCAGCAGTGTTCACCGGGACAGGGAAAACTTAAACACCGGGGAGCTGTTTTTT.

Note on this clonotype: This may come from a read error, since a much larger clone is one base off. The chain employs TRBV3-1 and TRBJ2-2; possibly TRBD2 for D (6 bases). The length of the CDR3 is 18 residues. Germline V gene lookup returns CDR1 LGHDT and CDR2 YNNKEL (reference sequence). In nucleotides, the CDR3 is TGTGCCAGCTGCCAGGAACCGGGACTCCCCGTAGGGACCGGGGAGCTGTTTTTT. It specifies CASCQEPGLPVGTGELFF.

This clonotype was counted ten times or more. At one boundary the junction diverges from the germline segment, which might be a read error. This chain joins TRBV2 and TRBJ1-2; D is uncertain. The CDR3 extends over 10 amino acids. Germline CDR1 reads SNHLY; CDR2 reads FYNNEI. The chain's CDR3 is CATSSEGYTF. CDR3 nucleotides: TGTGCCACCAGTTCGGAGGGCTACACCTTC.

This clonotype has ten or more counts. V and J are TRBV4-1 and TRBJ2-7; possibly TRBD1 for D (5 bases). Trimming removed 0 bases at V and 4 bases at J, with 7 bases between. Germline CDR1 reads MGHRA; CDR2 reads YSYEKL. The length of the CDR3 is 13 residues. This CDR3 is CASSQETAYEQYF. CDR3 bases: TGCGCCAGCAGCCAAGAGACAGCATACGAGCAGTACTTC.

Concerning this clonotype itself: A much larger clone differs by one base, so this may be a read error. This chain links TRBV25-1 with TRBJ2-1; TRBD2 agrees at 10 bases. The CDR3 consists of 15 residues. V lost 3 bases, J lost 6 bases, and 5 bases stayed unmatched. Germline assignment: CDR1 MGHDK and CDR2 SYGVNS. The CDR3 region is CASSEGASGSNEQFF. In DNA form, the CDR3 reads TGTGCCAGCAGTGAGGGGGCTAGCGGGAGCAATGAGCAGTTCTTC.

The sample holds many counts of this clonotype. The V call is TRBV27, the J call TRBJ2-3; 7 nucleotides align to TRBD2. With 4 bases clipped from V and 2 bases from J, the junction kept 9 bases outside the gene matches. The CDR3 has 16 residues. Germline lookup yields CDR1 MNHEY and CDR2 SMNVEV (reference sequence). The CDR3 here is CASSSISGEYTDTQYF. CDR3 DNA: TGTGCCAGCAGTTCCATCAGCGGGGAATACACAGATACGCAGTATTTT.

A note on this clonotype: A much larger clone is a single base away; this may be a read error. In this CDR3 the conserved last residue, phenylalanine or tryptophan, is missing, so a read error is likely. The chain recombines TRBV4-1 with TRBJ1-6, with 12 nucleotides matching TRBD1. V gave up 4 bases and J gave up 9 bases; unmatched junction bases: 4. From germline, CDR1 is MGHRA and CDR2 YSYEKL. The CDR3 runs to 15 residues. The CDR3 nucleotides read TGCGCCAGCAGCCCGGGACAGGGGGCGGCTTCACCCCTCCACATT. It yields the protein CASSPGQGAASPLHI.

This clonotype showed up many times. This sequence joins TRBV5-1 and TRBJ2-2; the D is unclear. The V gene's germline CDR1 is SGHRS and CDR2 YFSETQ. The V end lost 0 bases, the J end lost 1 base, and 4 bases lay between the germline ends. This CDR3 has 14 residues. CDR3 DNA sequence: TGCGCCAGCAGCTTGGCCGTGAACACCGGGGAGCTGTTTTTT. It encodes CASSLAVNTGELFF.

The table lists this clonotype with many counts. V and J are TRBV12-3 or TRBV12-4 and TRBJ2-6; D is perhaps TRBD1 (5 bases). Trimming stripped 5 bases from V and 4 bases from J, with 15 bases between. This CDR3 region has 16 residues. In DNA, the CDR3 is TGTGCCAGCAGTCCCATTGGGGCCGCCGGGGCCAACGTCCTGACTTTC. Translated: CASSPIGAAGANVLTF.

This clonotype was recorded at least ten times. CDR3 residues: CSAKRRDMTYEQYF. CDR3 in DNA: TGCAGTGCTAAACGCCGGGACATGACCTACGAGCAGTACTTC. The chain is built from TRBV20-1 and TRBJ2-7, with a possible D match to TRBD1 (6 bases). The germline V gene encodes CDR1 DFQATT and CDR2 SNEGSKA (reference sequence). This CDR3 is built from 14 residues. V was clipped by 4 bases and J by 2 bases, with 15 bases between them.

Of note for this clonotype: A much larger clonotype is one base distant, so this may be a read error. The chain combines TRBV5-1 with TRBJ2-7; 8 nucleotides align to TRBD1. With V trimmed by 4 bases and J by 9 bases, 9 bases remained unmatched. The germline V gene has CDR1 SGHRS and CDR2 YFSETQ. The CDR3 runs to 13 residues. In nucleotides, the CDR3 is TGCGCCAGCAGCCGGACAGGGTCTGGCGGGCAGTACTTC. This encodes CASSRTGSGGQYF. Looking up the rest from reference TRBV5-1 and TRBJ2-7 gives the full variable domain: KAGVTQTPRYLIKTRGQQVTLSCSPISGHRSVSWYQQTPGQGLQFLFEYFSETQRNKGNFPGRFSGRQFSNSRSEMNVSTLELGDSALYLCASSRTGSGGQYFGPGTRLTVT.

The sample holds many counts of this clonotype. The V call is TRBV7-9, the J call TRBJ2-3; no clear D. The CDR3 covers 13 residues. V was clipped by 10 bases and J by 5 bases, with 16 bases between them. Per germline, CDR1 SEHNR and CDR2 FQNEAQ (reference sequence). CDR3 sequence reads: CATTFWSEDTQYF. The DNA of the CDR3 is TGTGCCACCACTTTTTGGAGCGAAGATACGCAGTATTTT.

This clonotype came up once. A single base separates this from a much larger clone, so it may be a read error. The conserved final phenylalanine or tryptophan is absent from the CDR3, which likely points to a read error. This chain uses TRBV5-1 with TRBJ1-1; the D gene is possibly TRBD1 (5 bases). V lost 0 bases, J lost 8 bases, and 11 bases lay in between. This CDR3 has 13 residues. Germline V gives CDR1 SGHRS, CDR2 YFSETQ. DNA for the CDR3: TGCGCCAGCAGCTTGGGGGGCTCCGGCGAAGCTTTCCTT. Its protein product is CASSLGGSGEAFL.

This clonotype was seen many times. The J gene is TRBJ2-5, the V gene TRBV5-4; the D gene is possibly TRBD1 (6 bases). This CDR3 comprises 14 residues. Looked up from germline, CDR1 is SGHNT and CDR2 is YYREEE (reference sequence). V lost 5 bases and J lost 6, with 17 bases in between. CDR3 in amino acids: CASSTGHGTKTQYF. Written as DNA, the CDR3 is TGTGCCAGCAGTACGGGACACGGGACGAAGACCCAGTACTTC.

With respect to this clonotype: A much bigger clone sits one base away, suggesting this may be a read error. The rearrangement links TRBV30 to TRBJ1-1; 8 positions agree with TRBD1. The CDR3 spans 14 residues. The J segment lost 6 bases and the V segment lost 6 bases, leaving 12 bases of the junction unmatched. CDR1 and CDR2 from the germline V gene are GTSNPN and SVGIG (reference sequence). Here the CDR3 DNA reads TGTGCCTGCCCAAGGAGGACAGGGTATGCTGAAGCTTTCTTT. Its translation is CACPRRTGYAEAFF. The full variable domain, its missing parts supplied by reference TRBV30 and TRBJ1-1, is SQTIHQWPATLVQPVGSPLSLECTVEGTSNPNLYWYRQAAGRGLQLLFYSVGIGQISSEVPQNLSASRPQDRQFILSSKKLLLSDSGFYLCACPRRTGYAEAFFGQGTRLTVV.

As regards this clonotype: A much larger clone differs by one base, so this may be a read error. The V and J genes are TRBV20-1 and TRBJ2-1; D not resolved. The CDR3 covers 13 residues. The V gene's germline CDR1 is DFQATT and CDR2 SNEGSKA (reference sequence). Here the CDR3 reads CSAIAATYNGQFF. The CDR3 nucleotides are TGCAGTGCAATCGCGGCTACCTACAATGGGCAGTTCTTC.

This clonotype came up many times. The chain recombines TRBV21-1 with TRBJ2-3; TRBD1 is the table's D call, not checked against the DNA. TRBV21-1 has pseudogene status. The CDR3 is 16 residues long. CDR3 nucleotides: TGTGCCAGCAGCAAATCTAGGGACAGGGCCACAGATACGCAGTATTTT. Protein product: CASSKSRDRATDTQYF.

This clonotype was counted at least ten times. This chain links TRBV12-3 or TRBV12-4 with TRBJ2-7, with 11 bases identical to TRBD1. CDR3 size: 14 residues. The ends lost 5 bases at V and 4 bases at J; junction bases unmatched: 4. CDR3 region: CASSIGQGAYEQYF. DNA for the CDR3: TGTGCCAGCAGTATAGGACAGGGGGCATACGAGCAGTACTTC.

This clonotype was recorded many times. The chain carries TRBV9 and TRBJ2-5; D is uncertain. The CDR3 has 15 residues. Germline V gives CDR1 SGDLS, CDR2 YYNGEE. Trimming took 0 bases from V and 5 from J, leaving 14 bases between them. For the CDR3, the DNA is TGTGCCAGCAGCGTAGCGGGCAAAGGCCGGGAGACCCAGTACTTC. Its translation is CASSVAGKGRETQYF.

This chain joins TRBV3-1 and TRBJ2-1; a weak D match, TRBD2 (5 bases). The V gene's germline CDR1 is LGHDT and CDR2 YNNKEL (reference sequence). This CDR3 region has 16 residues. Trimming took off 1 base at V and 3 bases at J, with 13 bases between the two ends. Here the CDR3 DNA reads TGTGCCAGCAGCCAAGTGGGTGCTAGCAGCTACAATGAGCAGTTCTTC. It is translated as CASSQVGASSYNEQFF.

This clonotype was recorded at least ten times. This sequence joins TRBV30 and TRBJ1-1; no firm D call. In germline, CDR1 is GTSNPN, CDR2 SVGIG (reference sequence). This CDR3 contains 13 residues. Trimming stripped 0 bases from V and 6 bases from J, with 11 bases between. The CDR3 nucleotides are TGTGCCTGGAGTGTATTGGGTAGTGCTGAAGCTTTCTTT. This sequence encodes CAWSVLGSAEAFF.